Below are 27 T cell receptor beta chains sequenced from a single sample in a study of cytomegalovirus exposure and HLA in healthy donors. The PCR ran on 60 Vbeta and 13 Jbeta primers. Profiled with immunoSEQ multiplex PCR; TCRdb holds only in-frame clones, not every one. This sample has under 200,000 clones; 70% to 80% occur once, and the top ten carry roughly 0.76%. The sequenced sample was PBMCs. All receptors derive from a woman aged 40 to 55 in good health and CMV-seronegative.

This chain uses TRBV11-3 with TRBJ1-1; D unclear. Trimming stripped 3 bases from V and 7 bases from J, with 9 bases between. Germline-derived CDR1 and CDR2 are SGHNT and YENEEA. The CDR3 runs to 12 residues. CDR3 residues: CASSLGRLEAFF. The CDR3 DNA reads TGTGCCAGCAGCTTGGGCCGCCTTGAAGCTTTCTTT.

The chain has TRBV18 and TRBJ2-5, with 7 bases that match TRBD1. V dropped 3 bases and J dropped 1; count of bases not matched to a gene: 2. Germline CDR1 is KGHSH and CDR2 is LQKENI. The CDR3 is 14 amino acids. The CDR3 sequence: CASSPTGSQETQYF. The CDR3 region has the DNA TGTGCCAGCTCACCGACAGGGTCCCAAGAGACCCAGTACTTC.

This clone was detected only a few times. The V gene is TRBV6-1, the J gene TRBJ1-6; D remains unclear. V lost 1 base to trimming and J lost 7 bases, with 5 bases between them. Germline V gives CDR1 MNHNS, CDR2 SASEGT. This CDR3 comprises 13 residues. CDR3 DNA sequence: TGTGCCAGCAGTGAAGGCGTCAATTCACCCCTCCACTTT. Its translation is CASSEGVNSPLHF.

V is TRBV6-1 and J is TRBJ1-2, with a tentative D call TRBD1 (5 bases). The CDR3 sequence is 18 residues long. The V gene's germline CDR1 is MNHNS and CDR2 SASEGT. Deletions cut 1 base from V and 8 bases from J, with 26 bases between. CDR3 sequence (DNA): TGTGCCAGCAGTGAAGGACCAGGGCAATGGGTCCCCGTCCTCGGCTACACCTTC. It codes for CASSEGPGQWVPVLGYTF.

The chain combines TRBV7-2 with TRBJ1-1, with 7 nucleotides matching TRBD1. The CDR3 extends over 15 amino acids. The V gene's germline CDR1 is SGHTA and CDR2 FQGNSA. V lost 6 bases to trimming and J lost 1 base; unmatched junction nucleotides: 8. CDR3 region: CASRWTGGTNTEAFF. In DNA form, the CDR3 reads TGTGCCAGCAGATGGACAGGTGGGACGAACACTGAAGCTTTCTTT.

The V gene is TRBV5-6, the J gene TRBJ1-4; D gene uncertain. Germline-derived CDR1 and CDR2 are SGHDT and YYEEEE. This CDR3 has 14 residues. Between the trimmed V and J ends, which lost 1 base and 7 bases, there was a span of 11 bases. The CDR3 spells CASSLFAGGEKLFF. Here the CDR3 DNA reads TGTGCCAGCAGCTTGTTCGCTGGCGGTGAAAAACTGTTTTTT. Using reference TRBV5-6 and TRBJ1-4 for the parts outside the CDR3, the full variable domain is DAGVTQSPTHLIKTRGQQVTLRCSPKSGHDTVSWYQQALGQGPQFIFQYYEEEERQRGNFPDRFSGHQFPNYSSELNVNALLLGDSALYLCASSLFAGGEKLFFGSGTQLSVL.

A word on this clone: This same CDR3 is encoded by further DNA sequences in the sample. The gene calls are TRBV7-2 and TRBJ2-3; D possibly corresponds to TRBD2 (6 bases). V shed 1 base and J shed 0 bases, with 11 bases lying between them. Germline V gene data show CDR1 as SGHTA and CDR2 as FQGNSA. The CDR3 consists of 16 residues. The CDR3 spells CASSLDRAGSTDTQYF. The DNA for the CDR3 is TGTGCCAGCAGCTTAGATCGGGCGGGAAGCACAGATACGCAGTATTTT.

CDR3 sequence reads: CASSTPGSGRNTGELFF. CDR3 DNA sequence: TGTGCCAGCAGTACCCCGGGTAGCGGGAGGAACACCGGGGAGCTGTTTTTT. This chain joins TRBV2 and TRBJ2-2; 9 nucleotides line up with TRBD2. The CDR3 consists of 17 residues. Germline loops: CDR1 SNHLY, CDR2 FYNNEI. Germline trimming cut 5 bases from V and 1 base from J; bases unmatched to any gene: 8. Filled out from reference TRBV2 and TRBJ2-2, the complete variable domain reads EPEVTQTPSHQVTQMGQEVILRCVPISNHLYFYWYRQILGQKVEFLVSFYNNEISEKSEIFDDQFSVERPDGSNFTLKIRSTKLEDSAMYFCASSTPGSGRNTGELFFGEGSRLTVL.

The rearrangement links TRBV11-3 to TRBJ2-1, with 8 bases lining up with TRBD2. This CDR3 has 17 amino acids. Germline lookup yields CDR1 SGHNT and CDR2 YENEEA. The V gene end was trimmed by 0 bases and the J gene end by 5 bases; junction bases not matched to a gene: 9. The CDR3 nucleotides read TGTGCCAGCAGCTTAGATAGTTCCGGGAGGGTTAACAATGAGCAGTTCTTC. It codes for CASSLDSSGRVNNEQFF.

This clone was observed a single time. The chain joins TRBV7-4 to TRBJ1-5, with D possibly TRBD1 on 6 matching bases. Germline V gene sequence: CDR1 SGHVT, CDR2 SQSDAQ. This CDR3 has 18 residues. With 7 bases removed from V and 2 bases from J, the gap between germline ends came to 24 bases. The chain's CDR3 is CASTPNGRGAHGNQPQHF. The CDR3 DNA reads as TGTGCCAGCACCCCGAATGGGAGGGGGGCGCACGGCAATCAGCCCCAGCATTTT.

V and J are TRBV7-3 and TRBJ2-3, with TRBD2 as a possible D gene (6 bases). The CDR3 length is 12 residues. V was pared by 5 bases and J by 10 bases, with 13 bases between. Germline loops: CDR1 SGHTA, CDR2 FQGTGA. The CDR3 DNA follows: TGTGCCAGCAGCGTCGGGACTGAGGCGCAGTATTTT. As protein: CASSVGTEAQYF.

The chain carries TRBV6-6 and TRBJ2-1, with 8 bases that match TRBD2. CDR1 MNHNY and CDR2 SVGAGI come from the germline V gene (reference sequence). This CDR3 contains 15 residues. Unmatched junction bases numbered 5, after V lost 5 bases and J lost 2 bases. The CDR3 here is CASSLGGGTYNEQFF. CDR3 in DNA: TGTGCCAGCAGTCTCGGGGGGGGAACCTACAATGAGCAGTTCTTC.

This clone turned up a few times. This chain links TRBV5-5 with TRBJ1-1; D is unclear. Trimming took off 0 bases at V and 11 bases at J, with 8 bases between the two ends. This CDR3 region has 11 residues. The germline V gene encodes CDR1 SGHKS and CDR2 YYEKEE (reference sequence). This CDR3 is CASSLDQRAFF. The DNA for the CDR3 is TGTGCCAGCAGCTTGGACCAGAGGGCTTTCTTT.

The chain has TRBV9 and TRBJ1-5; D unresolved. Germline V gene data show CDR1 as SGDLS and CDR2 as YYNGEE. The CDR3 sequence is 13 residues long. V lost 0 bases and J 4 bases, leaving 5 bases between the germline ends. In DNA, the CDR3 is TGTGCCAGCAGCGTAGAACAAAATCAGCCCCAGCATTTT. Amino acid sequence: CASSVEQNQPQHF. The whole variable domain, remainder taken from reference TRBV9 and TRBJ1-5, is DSGVTQTPKHLITATGQRVTLRCSPRSGDLSVYWYQQSLDQGLQFLIQYYNGEERAKGNILERFSAQQFPDLHSELNLSSLELGDSALYFCASSVEQNQPQHFGDGTRLSIL.

The V and J genes are TRBV7-9 and TRBJ1-4; D is uncertain. Trimming cost V 2 bases and J 0 bases, with 4 bases left between them. CDR1 and CDR2 (germline): SEHNR, FQNEAQ (reference sequence). CDR3 length equals 14 residues. The CDR3 DNA reads as TGTGCCAGCAGCTTACTTGCAACTAATGAAAAACTGTTTTTT. Translation: CASSLLATNEKLFF.

The chain recombines TRBV4-1 with TRBJ2-7; D is uncertain. Germline loops: CDR1 MGHRA, CDR2 YSYEKL. The CDR3 totals 17 residues. V dropped 0 bases and J dropped 4 bases, with 19 bases sitting between them. CDR3 sequence: CASSQDLRSDFSYEQYF. CDR3 in DNA: TGCGCCAGCAGCCAAGATCTGAGGTCGGATTTTTCTTACGAGCAGTACTTC.

The table lists this clone with a count of one. This chain uses TRBV7-9 with TRBJ2-1, with a weak D call TRBD1 (7 bases). This CDR3 is 17 amino acids long. V was shortened by 5 bases and J by 9 bases, with 26 bases between the two germline ends. CDR1 SEHNR and CDR2 FQNEAQ come from the germline V gene (reference sequence). In nucleotides, the CDR3 is TGTGCCAGCAGCAAAGTCATGACAGGGAGGAACACAATTGAGCAGTTCTTC. This gives the protein CASSKVMTGRNTIEQFF.

This clone was recorded a few times. This sequence joins TRBV4-1 and TRBJ1-1, with D hard to call. Germline lookup yields CDR1 MGHRA and CDR2 YSYEKL. The CDR3 spans 16 residues. V was clipped by 2 bases and J by 3 bases, with 16 bases between them. Written as DNA, the CDR3 is TGCGCCAGCAGCCAACTGTTAAGAGGGAGGGACACTGAAGCTTTCTTT. This gives the protein CASSQLLRGRDTEAFF.

Only a few counts were recorded for this clone. The chain joins TRBV30 to TRBJ2-6; D is ambiguous. The V end was cut by 4 bases, the J end by 2 bases, with 12 bases between. Germline V gene sequence: CDR1 GTSNPN, CDR2 SVGIG (reference sequence). The CDR3 has 15 amino acids. CDR3 protein: CAWIGENPGANVLTF. CDR3 DNA sequence: TGTGCCTGGATAGGAGAGAACCCTGGGGCCAACGTCCTGACTTTC.

This chain connects TRBV5-4 to TRBJ2-7; 9 bases fit TRBD1. J lost 6 bases, V lost 0 bases, and 22 bases had no gene match. Germline CDR1 SGHNT, CDR2 YYREEE (reference sequence). This CDR3 has 20 residues. CDR3 amino acids: CASSLGGNRGHTTTTGEQYF. The CDR3, as DNA: TGTGCCAGCAGCTTGGGGGGGAACAGGGGGCATACTACTACTACAGGCGAGCAGTACTTC.

This chain links TRBV19 with TRBJ1-4; D is ambiguous. Looked up from germline, CDR1 is LNHDA and CDR2 is SQIVND (reference sequence). The CDR3 contains 12 residues. Deletions cut 3 bases from V and 8 bases from J, with 7 bases between. Here the CDR3 reads CASSMIREKLFF. The CDR3 region has the DNA TGTGCCAGTAGTATGATACGGGAAAAACTGTTTTTT.

The CDR3 coding sequence is TGCAGCGTTACCGTGACTTCTGGGGCCAACGTCCTGACTTTC. Residues: CSVTVTSGANVLTF. The rearrangement uses TRBV29-1 and TRBJ2-6; D is uncertain. Germline loops: CDR1 SQVTM, CDR2 ANQGSEA. V was cut by 5 bases and J by 1 base, with 9 bases left in between. This CDR3 region has 14 residues. Together with reference TRBV29-1 and TRBJ2-6, the CDR3 gives the full variable domain: SAVISQKPSRDICQRGTSLTIQCQVDSQVTMMFWYRQQPGQSLTLIATANQGSEATYESGFVIDKFPISRPNLTFSTLTVSNMSPEDSSIYLCSVTVTSGANVLTFGAGSRLTVL.

This clone has a handful of counts. The chain is built from TRBV7-9 and TRBJ1-1; 7 nucleotides match TRBD1. Germline assignment: CDR1 SEHNR and CDR2 FQNEAQ (reference sequence). This CDR3 has 15 amino acids. Trimming removed 3 bases from V and 1 base from J; junction bases left unmatched: 5. The CDR3 protein is CASSFGQVGNTEAFF. The CDR3 DNA follows: TGTGCCAGCAGCTTTGGACAGGTCGGGAACACTGAAGCTTTCTTT.

This clone was seen once. The genes are TRBV7-9 and TRBJ2-3, with 7 positions matching TRBD1. The CDR3 spans 12 residues. Germline trimming cut 5 bases from V and 14 bases from J; bases unmatched to any gene: 10. The germline gives CDR1 SEHNR, CDR2 FQNEAQ (reference sequence). CDR3 residues: CASSEGDSARYF. CDR3 bases: TGTGCCAGCAGCGAGGGGGACAGCGCCCGGTATTTT.

This chain joins TRBV2 and TRBJ1-6; TRBD1 matches at 9 bases. Germline V gene lookup returns CDR1 SNHLY and CDR2 FYNNEI. J lost 8 bases, V lost 2 bases, and 7 bases had no gene match. The length of the CDR3 is 16 residues. For the CDR3, the DNA is TGTGCCAGCAGTGAATGGGGGGGACAGGGAGATTCACCCCTCCACTTT. It codes for CASSEWGGQGDSPLHF.

This clone was detected once. This chain uses TRBV19 with TRBJ1-1; 11 bases match TRBD1. This CDR3 is built from 16 residues. Trimming at V came to 3 bases and at J to 7 bases, leaving 10 bases not matched to a gene. Germline V gene data show CDR1 as LNHDA and CDR2 as SQIVND (reference sequence). Written as DNA, the CDR3 is TGTGCCAGTAGTATTGGGGACAGGGGGTTCCTGGGTGAAGCTTTCTTT. This codes for CASSIGDRGFLGEAFF.

Here the CDR3 DNA reads TGCAGCGTTGAAGCCTCCGGGACAGGGAATACGCAGTATTTT. Translation: CSVEASGTGNTQYF. The chain has TRBV29-1 and TRBJ2-3, with 9 nucleotides matching TRBD1. Germline values: CDR1 SQVTM, CDR2 ANQGSEA. The CDR3 sequence is 14 residues long. The V segment lost 1 base and the J segment 7 bases; nucleotides outside the gene matches: 6.